The 13 T cell receptor beta chains listed next were all sequenced from one sample in a study of OX40 agonist ivuxolimab in advanced cancers. Sequencing used immunoSEQ multiplex PCR; TCRdb keeps in-frame clones, though not all of them. Of 25,000 to 35,000 clones in the sample, 86% are singletons; the top ten hold roughly 27%. The sequencing used CD4+ or CD8+ T cells sorted from blood, collected in a trial of the OX40 agonist ivuxolimab. The receptors were gathered from an adult with an advanced solid tumor such as melanoma, head and neck, liver or kidney cancer.

For the CDR3, the DNA is TGTGCCAGCAGCCCCTCGGGCGGAGGACCAACCGGGGAGCTGTTTTTT. Protein sequence: CASSPSGGGPTGELFF. The chain links TRBV7-9 to TRBJ2-2; the D gene is possibly TRBD2 (5 bases). Per germline, CDR1 SEHNR and CDR2 FQNEAQ (reference sequence). This CDR3 is built from 16 residues. Trimming removed 5 bases at V and 5 bases at J, with 18 bases between.

The gene calls are TRBV28 and TRBJ2-1; 12 bases are shared with TRBD2. Germline CDR1 is MDHEN and CDR2 is SYDVKM. Germline trimming cut 6 bases from V and 3 bases from J; bases unmatched to any gene: 12. This CDR3 is built from 18 residues. The CDR3 sequence: CASSLESGLAGNYNEQFF. DNA of the CDR3: TGTGCCAGCAGCTTGGAATCGGGACTAGCGGGCAACTACAATGAGCAGTTCTTC.

This chain uses TRBV29-1 with TRBJ1-1; D unclear. The CDR3 loop spans 13 amino acids. The germline gives CDR1 SQVTM, CDR2 ANQGSEA. Between the trimmed V and J ends, which lost 4 bases and 4 bases, there was a span of 13 bases. The CDR3 nucleotides are TGCAGCGTTGGGGTTGGGCGATTCACTGAAGCTTTCTTT. Its protein is CSVGVGRFTEAFF.

This chain connects TRBV5-1 to TRBJ2-2; 9 bases are shared with TRBD1. Germline V lookup: CDR1 SGHRS, CDR2 YFSETQ. This CDR3 is built from 15 residues. The V gene end was trimmed by 4 bases and the J gene end by 8 bases; junction bases not matched to a gene: 9. The CDR3: CASSARQGELGELFF. CDR3 bases: TGCGCCAGCAGCGCCCGACAGGGGGAATTAGGGGAGCTGTTTTTT.

The J gene is TRBJ2-7, the V gene TRBV6-5; 11 positions agree with TRBD1. V lost 6 bases to trimming and J lost 3 bases; unmatched junction nucleotides: 4. Germline V gene sequence: CDR1 MNHEY, CDR2 SVGAGI. This CDR3 is built from 14 residues. CDR3 in DNA: TGTGCCAGCAGGCCCGGGACAGGGGGCTACGAGCAGTACTTC. Its translation is CASRPGTGGYEQYF.

The rearrangement uses TRBV14 and TRBJ2-1, with 12 nucleotides matching TRBD2. Trimming removed 5 bases from V and 2 bases from J; junction bases left unmatched: 10. This CDR3 is 18 amino acids long. Germline CDR1 reads SGHDN; CDR2 reads FVKESK. The CDR3 sequence is CASSTGLAGRMAYNEQFF. In DNA form, the CDR3 reads TGTGCCAGCAGCACCGGACTAGCGGGGAGAATGGCCTACAATGAGCAGTTCTTC. The full variable domain, with the rest looked up from reference TRBV14 and TRBJ2-1, is EAGVTQFPSHSVIEKGQTVTLRCDPISGHDNLYWYRRVMGKEIKFLLHFVKESKQDESGMPNNRFLAERTGGTYSTLKVQPAELEDSGVYFCASSTGLAGRMAYNEQFFGPGTRLTVL.

The V and J genes are TRBV27 and TRBJ2-2; 8 bases fit TRBD2. The germline V gene encodes CDR1 MNHEY and CDR2 SMNVEV (reference sequence). V lost 3 bases and J lost 4; bases outside the gene matches: 4. The CDR3 length is 15 residues. CDR3 amino acids: CASSLGTRGTGELFF. The CDR3 bases are TGTGCCAGCAGTTTGGGGACTAGGGGCACCGGGGAGCTGTTTTTT.

This sequence joins TRBV12-5 and TRBJ1-1; D is undetermined. The CDR3 covers 15 residues. Germline assignment: CDR1 LGHNT and CDR2 FRNRAP. Between the trimmed V and J ends, which lost 6 bases and 7 bases, there was a span of 21 bases. The CDR3 DNA reads TGTGCTAGTGGCCCAGGAGTTAGTGGTCCAAGTGAAGCTTTCTTT. Translated, it gives CASGPGVSGPSEAFF.

The gene calls are TRBV7-6 and TRBJ2-7; a weak D match, TRBD1 (7 bases). Trimming took 5 bases from V and 5 from J, leaving 13 bases between them. CDR1 and CDR2 (germline): SGHVS, FNYEAQ. This CDR3 is built from 13 residues. The CDR3 sequence: CASSTRGENEQYF. CDR3 nucleotides: TGTGCCAGCAGCACCAGGGGGGAAAACGAGCAGTACTTC.

The rearrangement joins TRBV4-1 to TRBJ2-1; tentatively, D is TRBD2 (5 bases). Trimming took 0 bases from V and 6 from J, leaving 12 bases between them. The CDR3 totals 15 residues. Germline CDR1 reads MGHRA; CDR2 reads YSYEKL. In nucleotides, the CDR3 is TGCGCCAGCAGCCAAGATTTCCCTAGCCTCAATGAGCAGTTCTTC. As protein: CASSQDFPSLNEQFF.

The V and J genes are TRBV28 and TRBJ2-5; 10 bases are a match to TRBD1. The J call may be in error: the DNA end matches TRBJ2-7 better. The CDR3 has 15 residues. Germline-derived CDR1 and CDR2 are MDHEN and SYDVKM. The CDR3 DNA reads as TGTGCCAGCAGTTTGACCTCGGGACAGGGGTCCGAGCAGTACTTC. This translates into CASSLTSGQGSEQYF.

The chain couples TRBV10-3 to TRBJ1-1, with 7 bases matching TRBD1. CDR3 size: 15 residues. The J segment lost 3 bases and the V segment lost 9 bases, leaving 13 bases of the junction unmatched. Germline V gene sequence: CDR1 ENHRY, CDR2 SYGVKD. Here the CDR3 DNA reads TGTGCCATTACAGACACATACAGGGGAGACACTGAAGCTTTCTTT. Protein product: CAITDTYRGDTEAFF.

The chain is built from TRBV5-4 and TRBJ2-1; D could derive from TRBD1 or TRBD2 (5 bases each). CDR1 and CDR2 from the germline V gene are SGHNT and YYREEE (reference sequence). This CDR3 is 11 amino acids long. The V gene lost 0 bases and the J gene lost 11 bases, with 6 bases spanning the gap. This CDR3 reads CASSLAGQQFF. The CDR3 nucleotides read TGTGCCAGCAGCTTGGCGGGACAGCAGTTCTTC.